Each of the 12 T cell receptor beta chains below was sequenced from the same sample in a study of T cells after yellow fever vaccination. From the 5' RACE reads, TCRdb called clonotypes with MiXCR, one entry per CDR3 protein. Of 400,000 to 650,000 distinct CDR3 sequences listed, 21% are singletons. Here the sequenced sample was PBMCs, taken 20 to 25 days after the first yellow fever vaccination. Every receptor here comes from a man between 18 and 29 years old who received the YFV17D yellow fever vaccine.

This chain connects TRBV18 to TRBJ1-2; possible D gene TRBD1, 5 bases. The CDR3 totals 14 residues. V lost 5 bases and J 7 bases, leaving 17 bases between the germline ends. Per germline, CDR1 KGHSH and CDR2 LQKENI. CDR3: CASSESQGNGGYTF. The CDR3 nucleotides are TGTGCCAGCTCAGAATCTCAGGGAAACGGTGGCTACACCTTC.

V and J are TRBV3-1 and TRBJ2-7; possible D gene TRBD2, 5 bases. V was cut by 6 bases and J by 6 bases, with 21 bases left in between. The CDR3 runs 15 residues. CDR1 is LGHDT, CDR2 YNNKEL, per germline (reference sequence). The CDR3 nucleotides are TGTGCCAGCAGTGCTAGCTTGTCTAGGTCGGGCGAGCAGTACGTC. It is translated as CASSASLSRSGEQYV.

This clonotype appeared a few times. The chain has TRBV6-1 and TRBJ2-1; 9 nucleotides agree with TRBD2. This CDR3 has 16 residues. CDR1 and CDR2 from the germline V gene are MNHNS and SASEGT. With V trimmed by 6 bases and J by 2 bases, 8 bases remained unmatched. This CDR3 reads CASSPSSGEPYNEQFF. The CDR3 nucleotides are TGTGCCAGCAGCCCTTCTAGCGGGGAGCCCTACAATGAGCAGTTCTTC.

This clonotype was picked up a small number of times. The chain links TRBV7-9 to TRBJ2-1; 9 bases line up with TRBD2. The V gene's germline CDR1 is SEHNR and CDR2 FQNEAQ (reference sequence). Trimming cost V 5 bases and J 1 base; bases outside gene matches: 3. CDR3 length equals 15 residues. CDR3 region: CASSERGVSYNEQFF. The DNA for the CDR3 is TGTGCCAGCAGCGAGCGGGGGGTGTCCTACAATGAGCAGTTCTTC. The full variable domain, its missing parts supplied by reference TRBV7-9 and TRBJ2-1, is DTGVSQNPRHKITKRGQNVTFRCDPISEHNRLYWYRQTLGQGPEFLTYFQNEAQLEKSRLLSDRFSAERPKGSFSTLEIQRTEQGDSAMYLCASSERGVSYNEQFFGPGTRLTVL.

This chain links TRBV7-9 with TRBJ2-3; no clear D. V dropped 5 bases and J dropped 0 bases, with 9 bases sitting between them. The CDR3 consists of 14 residues. CDR1 is SEHNR, CDR2 FQNEAQ, per germline (reference sequence). As DNA, the CDR3 is TGTGCCAGCAGCGCCGGCGTAAGCACAGATACGCAGTATTTT. Translation gives CASSAGVSTDTQYF.

In this sample, this clonotype turned up a few times. The gene calls are TRBV7-2 and TRBJ2-2, with D hard to call. Deletions cut 5 bases from V and 4 bases from J, with 11 bases between. The CDR3 extends over 14 amino acids. Germline V lookup: CDR1 SGHTA, CDR2 FQGNSA. CDR3 amino acids: CASSPLRSTGELFF. CDR3 DNA sequence: TGTGCCAGCAGCCCACTGAGGTCCACCGGGGAGCTGTTTTTT.

The chain links TRBV7-2 to TRBJ2-5; D could derive from TRBD1 or TRBD2 (5 bases each). The CDR3 length is 14 residues. Trimming left V 2 bases short and J 5 bases short, with 12 bases between. Germline values: CDR1 SGHTA, CDR2 FQGNSA. CDR3: CASSLQRGRETQYF. The CDR3 DNA sequence: TGTGCCAGCAGCTTACAACGGGGCCGGGAGACCCAGTACTTC. The full variable domain, its missing parts supplied by reference TRBV7-2 and TRBJ2-5, is GAGVSQSPSNKVTEKGKDVELRCDPISGHTALYWYRQSLGQGLEFLIYFQGNSAPDKSGLPSDRFSAERTGGSVSTLTIQRTQQEDSAVYLCASSLQRGRETQYFGPGTRLLVL.

Here the CDR3 DNA reads TGTGCCAGCAGCTTAGCGGGAACAGGAGACAATGAGCAGTTCTTC. Translated: CASSLAGTGDNEQFF. This rearrangement joins TRBV7-9 to TRBJ2-1, with D tentatively TRBD1 (5 bases). The V gene's germline CDR1 is SEHNR and CDR2 FQNEAQ (reference sequence). The V gene lost 0 bases and the J gene lost 5 bases, with 11 bases spanning the gap. The CDR3 totals 15 residues.

This clonotype was detected a few times. This chain joins TRBV6-5 and TRBJ2-4; D is perhaps TRBD1 or TRBD2 (5 bases each). This CDR3 spans 16 amino acids. V dropped 0 bases and J dropped 7 bases, with 16 bases sitting between them. Germline V gene sequence: CDR1 MNHEY, CDR2 SVGAGI. DNA of the CDR3: TGTGCCAGCAGTTACTCGATAGAAAGGGGAGTGAACATTCAGTACTTC. It is translated as CASSYSIERGVNIQYF.

The chain recombines TRBV6-1 with TRBJ2-1, with a weak D call TRBD2 (7 bases). Germline-derived CDR1 and CDR2 are MNHNS and SASEGT. CDR3 length equals 15 residues. The V and J ends lost 7 bases and 5 bases respectively, with 18 bases between them. CDR3 protein: CASTPGRGGDNEQFF. CDR3 DNA: TGTGCCAGCACCCCGGGGAGGGGGGGGGACAATGAGCAGTTCTTC.

This clonotype was detected many times. The chain has TRBV4-2 and TRBJ2-1; 8 bases align to TRBD2. CDR3 length equals 15 residues. Germline CDR1 is LGHNA and CDR2 is YNFKEQ. Trimming took 2 bases from V and 3 from J; bases not matched to a gene: 3. The CDR3 spells CASSQLRGDYNEQFF. CDR3 DNA sequence: TGTGCCAGCAGCCAATTGCGGGGGGACTACAATGAGCAGTTCTTC.

The genes are TRBV3-1 and TRBJ2-1; D perhaps matches TRBD2 (5 bases). CDR1 and CDR2 from the germline V gene are LGHDT and YNNKEL (reference sequence). V was clipped by 4 bases and J by 0 bases, with 10 bases between them. The CDR3 contains 15 residues. CDR3 nucleotide sequence: TGTGCCAGCAGCCTCGCTCTAGCCTCCTACAATGAGCAGTTCTTC. Translated, it gives CASSLALASYNEQFF.